This T cell receptor (beta chain) was documented in a study of blood T cell repertoires in COVID-19. Study context: Samples came from the United States, Italy and Spain, spanning acute and convalescent COVID-19.

Trimming pared 4 bases from V and 5 bases from J, leaving 17 bases between. The CDR3 length is 15 residues. Germline V gene sequence: CDR1 MDHEN, CDR2 SYDVKM. Clones were sequenced by immunoSEQ multiplex PCR, and TCRdb holds only the in-frame ones, with some missing. Of 25,000 to 35,000 clones listed, 85% were seen once; the top ten hold over 20%. Sequenced input: peripheral blood. V gene TRBV28 combines with J gene TRBJ1-1, with no clear D. The sequence derives from a human donor in a cohort sampled during active COVID-19. CDR3: CASSSITLVRTEAFF. DNA for the CDR3: TGTGCCAGCAGTTCCATCACCCTAGTGCGGACTGAAGCTTTCTTT.